These T cell receptor beta chains were read from a single sample in a study of regulatory T cells in long-lasting Graves disease. Via MiXCR, TCRdb re-called the multiplex PCR reads, giving one row per CDR3 protein. The sample lists roughly 400,000 distinct CDR3 sequences, less than 25% occurring once. The material sequenced was peripheral blood mononuclear cells (PBMCs), taken when the disease was refractory, from a patient treated with antithyroid drugs. The receptors shown here come from a female donor with Graves disease. CDR3s include the opening cysteine and the closing phenylalanine or tryptophan. A D gene is named only where the DNA matches it firmly. Size tells how often a clone was seen (once, few, many) or the class of an expanded clone, and some rows leave it out.

CDR3aa,CDR3nt,d_gene,abundance,v_gene,j_gene
CASSKAGQVNSPLHF,TGTGCCAGCAGCAAAGCCGGACAGGTCAATTCACCCCTCCACTTT,TRBD1,many,TRBV12-3/TRBV12-4,TRBJ1-6
CASSEVSGPIYEQYF,TGTGCCAGCAGTGAAGTTTCCGGCCCAATCTACGAGCAGTACTTC,.,few,TRBV6-1,TRBJ2-7
CATSDPTDVSNQPQHF,TGTGCCACCAGTGATCCAACGGACGTTAGCAATCAGCCCCAGCATTTT,.,many,TRBV24-1,TRBJ1-5
CASSPLDRLNEQFF,TGTGCCAGCAGCCCCTTGGACAGGCTTAATGAGCAGTTCTTC,TRBD1,.,TRBV9,TRBJ2-1
CASSGTPYEQYF,TGTGCCAGCAGCGGTACCCCCTACGAGCAGTACTTC,.,.,TRBV14,TRBJ2-7
CASSERRREGPLYEQYF,TGTGCCAGCTCCGAGAGGCGGCGGGAGGGCCCCCTCTACGAGCAGTACTTC,TRBD2,few,TRBV18,TRBJ2-7
CSVVWGLAETGELFF,TGCAGCGTTGTATGGGGACTAGCGGAGACCGGGGAGCTGTTTTTT,TRBD2,many,TRBV29-1,TRBJ2-2
CASSFDWVQETQYF,TGTGCCAGCAGCTTCGATTGGGTCCAAGAGACCCAGTACTTC,.,many,TRBV7-2,TRBJ2-5
CASSATNGGDGTF,TGTGCCAGCAGCGCCACGAATGGAGGGGATGGCACCTTC,.,few,TRBV9,TRBJ1-2
CSVEDTGASPEAFF,TGCAGCGTTGAAGATACAGGGGCGAGCCCTGAAGCTTTCTTT,TRBD1,.,TRBV29-1,TRBJ1-1
CASSPTGGRRETQYF,TGTGCCAGCAGCCCAACTGGCGGGAGAAGAGAGACCCAGTATTTC,TRBD2,.,TRBV7-2,TRBJ2-5
CASSLSGFGYTF,TGTGCCAGCAGCTTATCAGGGTTTGGCTACACCTTC,.,many,TRBV7-2,TRBJ1-2
CSVEDLIRVGDRGRQETQYF,TGCAGCGTTGAAGATCTGATAAGGGTGGGTGACAGGGGGAGACAAGAGACCCAGTACTTC,TRBD1,.,TRBV29-1,TRBJ2-5
CSAARDSNQPQHF,TGCAGCGCTGCCCGGGACAGTAATCAGCCCCAGCATTTT,TRBD1,.,TRBV29-1,TRBJ1-5
CASSQGLREKLFF,TGTGCCAGTAGTCAAGGGCTCCGCGAAAAACTGTTTTTT,.,.,TRBV19,TRBJ1-4
CASSYRVYGQYF,TGTGCCAGCAGTTACAGGGTCTACGGGCAGTACTTC,.,.,TRBV12-3/TRBV12-4,TRBJ2-7
CASSVGGAHNSPLHF,TGTGCCAGCAGCGTCGGGGGGGCCCATAATTCACCCCTCCACTTT,.,.,TRBV9,TRBJ1-6
CSARTDYTEAFF,TGCAGTGCTAGGACGGACTATACTGAAGCTTTCTTT,.,few,TRBV20-1,TRBJ1-1
CASSSESYEQYF,TGTGCCAGCAGCTCAGAGTCCTACGAGCAGTACTTC,.,.,TRBV3-1,TRBJ2-7
CASSLVSWQTYEQYF,TGTGCCAGCAGCTTAGTTTCGTGGCAGACCTACGAGCAGTACTTC,.,many,TRBV7-2,TRBJ2-7
CASSFTGGPTETQYF,TGTGCCAGCAGCTTTACAGGGGGACCGACAGAGACCCAGTACTTC,TRBD1,many,TRBV11-1,TRBJ2-5
CAWMGQGLSPLHF,TGTGCCTGGATGGGACAGGGGCTATCACCCCTCCACTTT,TRBD1,few,TRBV30,TRBJ1-6
CSATREDEQFF,TGCAGTGCTACCAGGGAGGATGAGCAGTTCTTC,.,.,TRBV20-1,TRBJ2-1
CASSLVGGGNYGYTF,TGTGCCAGCAGTTTAGTCGGCGGAGGTAACTATGGCTACACCTTC,.,many,TRBV28,TRBJ1-2
CASSLRTGGYEQYF,TGTGCCAGCAGCCTCAGGACAGGGGGCTACGAGCAGTACTTC,TRBD1,many,TRBV28,TRBJ2-7
CASSLAGREQHF,TGTGCCAGCAGCTTAGCCGGGCGCGAGCAGCACTTC,.,.,TRBV7-2,TRBJ2-7
CASSAGELGTQYF,TGTGCCAGCAGTGCCGGGGAGCTAGGGACCCAGTACTTC,.,many,TRBV6-1,TRBJ2-5
CRTYRDRIYGYTF,TGCAGAACTTACCGGGACAGAATCTATGGCTACACCTTC,TRBD1,.,TRBV29-1,TRBJ1-2
CASSSSDRVTFYEQYF,TGTGCCAGCAGTTCCTCGGACAGGGTCACTTTCTACGAGCAGTACTTC,TRBD1,few,TRBV27,TRBJ2-7
CASSIGPGRIPFSNSNQPQHF,TGTGCCAGTAGTATAGGTCCAGGCCGAATACCATTCTCTAATAGCAATCAGCCCCAGCATTTT,.,few,TRBV19,TRBJ1-5
CASSLGQTPQETQYF,TGTGCCAGCAGTTTAGGGCAGACCCCCCAAGAGACCCAGTACTTC,.,many,TRBV27,TRBJ2-5
CASSRLGGRTEAFF,TGTGCCAGCAGCCGGTTGGGGGGGCGGACTGAAGCTTTCTTT,.,few,TRBV3-1,TRBJ1-1
CASSWYGEPGTAGYTF,TGTGCCAGCAGCTGGTATGGGGAACCAGGTACTGCTGGCTACACCTTC,.,many,TRBV7-8,TRBJ1-2
CASSPRGDRLSYEQYF,TGTGCCAGCAGCCCAAGGGGGGACAGGCTATCCTACGAGCAGTACTTC,TRBD1,few,TRBV7-8,TRBJ2-7
CASSPAFWDEQFF,TGTGCCAGCAGCCCCGCCTTTTGGGATGAGCAGTTCTTC,.,.,TRBV6-2/TRBV6-3,TRBJ2-1
CASSISPPAGSKETQYF,TGTGCCAGTAGTATCAGCCCCCCCGCCGGGAGTAAAGAGACCCAGTACTTC,.,.,TRBV19,TRBJ2-5
CSVEGGPMNTEAFF,TGCAGCGTTGAAGGAGGACCTATGAACACTGAAGCTTTCTTT,.,.,TRBV29-1,TRBJ1-1
CASSSEQGGPYEQYF,TGTGCCAGCAGCTCCGAACAGGGGGGGCCCTACGAGCAGTACTTC,.,.,TRBV6-2/TRBV6-3,TRBJ2-7
CSVEPTGSYEQYF,TGCAGCGTTGAACCGACAGGATCCTACGAGCAGTACTTC,.,few,TRBV29-1,TRBJ2-7
CASSSPVGEAFF,TGTGCCAGCAGCTCCCCCGTTGGTGAAGCTTTCTTT,.,many,TRBV12-3/TRBV12-4,TRBJ1-1
CASSPPVLAGPYF,TGTGCCAGCAGCCCCCCGGTATTGGCGGGACCTTACTTC,.,.,TRBV7-9,TRBJ2-7
CASSPGLAGITDTQYF,TGTGCCAGCAGCCCCGGACTAGCGGGAATCACAGATACGCAGTATTTT,TRBD2,.,TRBV11-2,TRBJ2-3
CASSLSPSEEQFF,TGTGCCAGCAGCTTGTCGCCGTCGGAAGAGCAGTTCTTC,.,.,TRBV11-3,TRBJ2-1
CASSMGNTGELFF,TGTGCCAGCAGCATGGGGAACACCGGGGAGCTGTTTTTT,.,many,TRBV12-3/TRBV12-4,TRBJ2-2
CAWRDRLNQPQHF,TGTGCCTGGCGGGACAGGCTCAATCAGCCCCAGCATTTT,TRBD1,few,TRBV30,TRBJ1-5
CASSQAGTGNYGYTF,TGCGCCAGCAGCCAAGCCGGGACAGGGAACTATGGCTACACCTTC,TRBD1,.,TRBV4-3,TRBJ1-2
CASIEGQAGNIQYF,TGTGCCAGCATAGAAGGACAGGCCGGAAACATTCAGTACTTC,TRBD1,many,TRBV2,TRBJ2-4
CASSLPVAGGPRDGELFF,TGCGCCAGCAGCCTCCCTGTGGCGGGAGGGCCGAGGGACGGGGAGCTGTTTTTT,TRBD2,.,TRBV5-1,TRBJ2-2
CASSLSSSDYEQYF,TGTGCCAGCAGTTTGTCGTCGTCCGACTACGAGCAGTACTTC,.,many,TRBV12-3/TRBV12-4,TRBJ2-7
CASSVSGLEGYGYTF,TGTGCCAGCAGTGTCTCAGGGTTGGAGGGCTATGGCTACACCTTC,.,.,TRBV9,TRBJ1-2
CASSLSSPEELFF,TGTGCCAGCTCACTTTCCTCTCCGGAGGAGCTGTTTTTT,.,few,TRBV18,TRBJ2-2
CASSQEPASNYEQYF,TGCGCCAGCAGCCAAGAACCGGCGTCGAACTACGAGCAGTACTTC,.,.,TRBV4-3,TRBJ2-7
CASSSRTGGLETQYF,TGCGCCAGCAGCTCCCGGACAGGGGGCCTAGAGACCCAGTACTTC,TRBD1,.,TRBV12-3/TRBV12-4,TRBJ2-5
CASSEAGTGLYGYTF,TGTGCCAGCAGTGAAGCGGGGACAGGGCTATACGGCTACACCTTC,TRBD1,many,TRBV6-1,TRBJ1-2
CATSSDRSSYNEQFF,TGTGCCACCAGTTCGGACAGGAGCTCCTACAATGAGCAGTTCTTC,TRBD1,few,TRBV15,TRBJ2-1